The rows below give T cell receptor beta chains drawn from one sample of a study of blood T cell repertoires in COVID-19. The repertoire was sequenced with immunoSEQ multiplex PCR; TCRdb's copy has only in-frame clones and lacks some. The table lists roughly 290,000 clones, 85% to 90% of them singletons. The sample was PBMCs or T cells enriched from blood (not recorded which). The receptor set was obtained from a woman younger than 30 with acute COVID-19. CDR3s leave out the opening cysteine and the closing phenylalanine or tryptophan. Each record gives: V gene, J gene, CDR3 protein.

V: TRBV29-1; J: TRBJ2-1; CDR3: SVRLAGAYNEQF
V: TRBV4-2; J: TRBJ2-4; CDR3: ASSQDFATSIQY
V: TRBV6-5; J: TRBJ2-7; CDR3: ASGGTSGIGEQY
V: TRBV15; J: TRBJ2-6; CDR3: ATSRDGESSLPPGANVLT
V: TRBV7-9; J: TRBJ1-4; CDR3: ASSLAGTGGEKLF
V: TRBV7-8; J: TRBJ2-7; CDR3: ASSSYPDRAYEQY
V: TRBV4-1; J: TRBJ2-5; CDR3: ASSPPGTSPETQY
V: TRBV6-4; J: TRBJ2-1; CDR3: ASSDSSTSGSREQF
V: TRBV20-1; J: TRBJ1-5; CDR3: SASDQPQH
V: TRBV2; J: TRBJ1-3; CDR3: ASRLTGYYKMGNTIY
V: TRBV6-5; J: TRBJ2-5; CDR3: ASSYSGGTAETQY
V: TRBV18; J: TRBJ2-3; CDR3: ASSLQGDTQY
V: TRBV19; J: TRBJ1-5; CDR3: ASSTITGGADQPQH
V: TRBV30; J: TRBJ1-4; CDR3: AWIQKGRTNEKLF
V: TRBV4-2; J: TRBJ2-7; CDR3: ASSQEPEY
V: TRBV27; J: TRBJ2-1; CDR3: ASSTGGVPSYNEQF
V: TRBV14; J: TRBJ2-3; CDR3: ASSQIHTDTQY
V: TRBV5-4; J: TRBJ2-1; CDR3: ASSLLHSDNEQF
V: TRBV28; J: TRBJ2-7; CDR3: ASSLAYEQY
V: TRBV2; J: TRBJ1-1; CDR3: ASSELQGGTEAF
V: TRBV5-8; J: TRBJ2-5; CDR3: ASSRDRTFQETQY
V: TRBV18; J: TRBJ2-1; CDR3: ASSPPTSGKYNEQF
V: TRBV4-3; J: TRBJ1-1; CDR3: ASSLSRGTEAF
V: TRBV7-9; J: TRBJ2-1; CDR3: ASSLTGYYNEQF
V: TRBV10-2; J: TRBJ2-5; CDR3: ASSDPGDRGIETQY
V: TRBV12-3/TRBV12-4; J: TRBJ2-5; CDR3: ASSPRVDETQY
V: TRBV29-1; J: TRBJ1-2; CDR3: SVHGTGSLYGYT
V: TRBV5-1; J: TRBJ2-5; CDR3: ASSLTGGGETQY
V: TRBV2; J: TRBJ2-2; CDR3: ASSDSALRTGELF
V: TRBV19; J: TRBJ2-3; CDR3: ASSIGLAGADTQY
V: TRBV15; J: TRBJ1-2; CDR3: ATSRELTGNYGYT
V: TRBV12-3/TRBV12-4; J: TRBJ2-7; CDR3: ASSFQVVHEQY
V: TRBV24-1; J: TRBJ2-6; CDR3: ATSDPGTGDNVLT
V: TRBV29-1; J: TRBJ1-1; CDR3: SAQGRAEAF
V: TRBV6-6; J: TRBJ2-7; CDR3: ASRVQVSADEQY
V: TRBV28; J: TRBJ2-1; CDR3: ASSQMRHSSYNEQF
V: TRBV5-5; J: TRBJ1-1; CDR3: ASTLWGTGNTEAF
V: TRBV11-2; J: TRBJ2-5; CDR3: ASRELGRGGETQY
V: TRBV5-4; J: TRBJ2-7; CDR3: ASSTGLQLNPYEQY
V: TRBV6-5; J: TRBJ2-1; CDR3: ASRQTGLAGLEQF
V: TRBV6-6; J: TRBJ1-2; CDR3: ASSTDINYGYT
V: TRBV24-1; J: TRBJ1-5; CDR3: ATGFRDREDNQPQH
V: TRBV6-1; J: TRBJ2-7; CDR3: ASSDLGQGIREQY
V: TRBV2; J: TRBJ1-2; CDR3: ASSGSGYT
V: TRBV15; J: TRBJ2-1; CDR3: ATSMAGTSERNEQF
V: TRBV18; J: TRBJ2-3; CDR3: ASSPRQGGTDTQY